Following are 16 T cell receptor beta chains from one sample sequenced in a study of T-cell memory formation after mild COVID-19. Via MiXCR, TCRdb re-called the 5' RACE reads, giving one row per CDR3 protein. This table holds 200,000 to 250,000 distinct CDR3 sequences, over 9.5% found once. Sequenced material: PBMCs or a T cell subset sorted from them (not recorded which). The receptor source for this set is a man between 18 and 35 years old who had mild COVID-19 (a few samples of this study predate the infection). Cell type and time point are not known.

This sequence joins TRBV6-2 or TRBV6-3 and TRBJ2-2, with TRBD1 as a possible D gene (6 bases). CDR1 MNHEY and CDR2 SVGEGT come from the germline V gene. The V end was cut by 2 bases, the J end by 4 bases, with 8 bases between. The CDR3 is 14 residues long. The CDR3 is CASSYGQITGELFF. CDR3 bases: TGTGCCAGCAGTTACGGACAGATCACCGGGGAGCTGTTTTTT.

The chain recombines TRBV20-1 with TRBJ2-1; 9 nucleotides line up with TRBD2. This CDR3 comprises 13 residues. V lost 6 bases, J lost 7 bases, and 7 bases stayed unmatched. Germline lookup yields CDR1 DFQATT and CDR2 SNEGSKA (reference sequence). The CDR3 DNA sequence: TGCAGTGCAACGACTAGCGGAGCGAATGAGCAGTTCTTC. This translates into CSATTSGANEQFF.

In its sample, this clonotype was seen a few times. The chain couples TRBV20-1 to TRBJ2-7; TRBD2 is a possible D gene (7 bases). Germline V lookup: CDR1 DFQATT, CDR2 SNEGSKA (reference sequence). Trimming cost V 3 bases and J 2 bases, with 14 bases left between them. There are 14 residues in the CDR3. CDR3 bases: TGCAGTGCTAGCGCGGGGGCTTTCGCCTACGAGCAGTACTTC. Protein sequence: CSASAGAFAYEQYF.

CDR3 sequence (DNA): TGCAGCCTAACGGGACTAGCGGGGGATAGAGATACGCAGTATTTT. Residues: CSLTGLAGDRDTQYF. The rearrangement links TRBV20-1 to TRBJ2-3; 14 bases line up with TRBD2. The CDR3 spans 15 residues. CDR1 is DFQATT, CDR2 SNEGSKA, per germline (reference sequence).

There are a few counts of this clonotype. J is TRBJ2-4 and V is TRBV7-2, with 8 bases lining up with TRBD2. The CDR3 totals 18 residues. Per the germline V gene, CDR1 is SGHTA and CDR2 is FQGNSA. V dropped 5 bases and J dropped 0; count of bases not matched to a gene: 12. The CDR3 coding sequence is TGTGCCAGCAGCCGCGACGCAGCGGGGGCCGTAGCCAAAAACATTCAGTACTTC. Translation gives CASSRDAAGAVAKNIQYF.

This clonotype was seen a few times. J is TRBJ2-3 and V is TRBV12-3 or TRBV12-4, with D hard to call. This CDR3 spans 13 amino acids. Trimming took 5 bases from V and 6 from J, leaving 12 bases between them. CDR3 coding DNA: TGTGCCAGCAGTCAGGTGGATACGGATACGCAGTATTTT. Its translation: CASSQVDTDTQYF.

The chain links TRBV12-3 or TRBV12-4 to TRBJ2-1; D ambiguous. V was pared by 3 bases and J by 3 bases, with 9 bases between. The CDR3 contains 14 residues. The CDR3 spells CASSLDARYNEQFF. In nucleotides, the CDR3 is TGTGCCAGCAGTTTGGACGCCCGCTACAATGAGCAGTTCTTC.

The V gene is TRBV20-1, the J gene TRBJ1-1; D remains unclear. Trimming stripped 3 bases from V and 0 bases from J, with 8 bases between. The V gene's germline CDR1 is DFQATT and CDR2 SNEGSKA (reference sequence). CDR3 size: 13 residues. The DNA of the CDR3 is TGCAGTGCTAGCGGGCACATGAACACTGAAGCTTTCTTT. This sequence encodes CSASGHMNTEAFF.

This clonotype has just a few counts. This rearrangement joins TRBV7-9 to TRBJ2-3, with 11 nucleotides matching TRBD2. CDR3 size: 16 residues. The V and J ends lost 4 bases and 4 bases, in that order; junction bases with no gene match: 7. CDR1 SEHNR and CDR2 FQNEAQ come from the germline V gene (reference sequence). The CDR3 bases are TGTGCCAGCAGCTCCGCACTAGCGGGGGCCCCAGATACGCAGTATTTT. It codes for CASSSALAGAPDTQYF.

The chain uses TRBV18 and TRBJ1-3, with D perhaps TRBD1 (5 bases). Trimming cost V 6 bases and J 0 bases, with 12 bases left between them. The CDR3 length is 15 residues. Germline values: CDR1 KGHSH, CDR2 LQKENI. This CDR3 reads CASSRDGSSGNTIYF. The CDR3 DNA reads TGTGCCAGCTCCCGGGACGGTAGCTCTGGAAACACCATATATTTT. The whole variable domain, remainder taken from reference TRBV18 and TRBJ1-3, is NAGVMQNPRHLVRRRGQEARLRCSPMKGHSHVYWYRQLPEEGLKFMVYLQKENIIDESGMPKERFSAEFPKEGPSILRIQQVVRGDSAAYFCASSRDGSSGNTIYFGEGSWLTVV.

There are a few counts of this clonotype. The chain recombines TRBV19 with TRBJ2-5; 7 bases align to TRBD1. The CDR3 is 15 amino acids. CDR1 is LNHDA and CDR2 is SQIVND in the germline V gene (reference sequence). After removal of 7 bases from V and 5 bases from J, the junction contained 13 bases not matched to a gene. The CDR3 bases are TGTGCCAGTACACTAACAGGGGTGGCGGTGGAGACCCAGTACTTC. Its protein is CASTLTGVAVETQYF.

The rearrangement joins TRBV7-2 to TRBJ1-1, with a possible D match to TRBD1 (6 bases). V lost 3 bases and J lost 0, with 14 bases in between. Germline-derived CDR1 and CDR2 are SGHTA and FQGNSA. The CDR3 runs to 16 residues. In DNA form, the CDR3 reads TGTGCCAGCAGCTTTTTCCCCGGGGGCATGAACACTGAAGCTTTCTTT. It is translated as CASSFFPGGMNTEAFF.

This clonotype was observed a few times. The chain carries TRBV9 and TRBJ2-1; 8 positions agree with TRBD2. The V gene end was trimmed by 0 bases and the J gene end by 9 bases; junction bases not matched to a gene: 5. CDR3 length: 14 amino acids. Germline CDR1 reads SGDLS; CDR2 reads YYNGEE. The CDR3 protein is CASSVVGGAGEQFF. The CDR3 DNA reads as TGTGCCAGCAGCGTAGTCGGGGGGGCCGGTGAGCAGTTCTTC.

This clonotype was picked up a small number of times. The chain is built from TRBV5-1 and TRBJ2-3, with a weak D call TRBD1 (5 bases). Germline V gene lookup returns CDR1 SGHRS and CDR2 YFSETQ. The CDR3 extends over 13 amino acids. Trimming pared 0 bases from V and 6 bases from J, leaving 8 bases between. The DNA for the CDR3 is TGCGCCAGCAGCTTGGAGGGGCGGGATACGCAGTATTTT. Translating it yields CASSLEGRDTQYF.

Only one count was recorded for this clonotype. This chain uses TRBV25-1 with TRBJ1-2; D not certain. The V gene lost 5 bases and the J gene lost 7 bases, with 17 bases spanning the gap. CDR1 and CDR2 (germline): MGHDK, SYGVNS. The length of the CDR3 is 14 residues. The CDR3 here is CASSSPLGVGGYTF. CDR3 DNA: TGTGCCAGCAGTTCCCCTCTCGGGGTCGGTGGCTACACCTTC.

This clonotype was counted a few times. The J gene is TRBJ2-7, the V gene TRBV9, with D perhaps being TRBD1 or TRBD2 (5 bases each). Germline V gives CDR1 SGDLS, CDR2 YYNGEE. V was cut by 2 bases and J by 2 bases, with 11 bases left in between. This CDR3 is built from 14 residues. The CDR3 region has the DNA TGTGCCAGCAGCGTGACACCGGGACCCTACGAGCAGTACTTC. Translated, it gives CASSVTPGPYEQYF.